The rows below give T cell receptor beta chains drawn from one sample of a study of blood T cells in healthy people across ages. TCRdb redid the calling of the 5' RACE reads with MiXCR, one entry per CDR3 protein. The sample carries about 640,000 distinct CDR3 sequences, about 53% recorded once. Sequenced sample: blood. Receptors were obtained from a man aged 60 to 75 in good health. Both conserved end residues are part of each CDR3. The D gene is left open where the match is weak. Size is omitted from some rows. Given values are once, few, many or a class for expanded clones.

abundance: .
j_gene: TRBJ2-1
d_gene: TRBD2
v_gene: TRBV29-1
CDR3aa: CSVVGLAGGSSYNEQFF
CDR3nt: TGCAGCGTTGTTGGACTAGCGGGGGGGAGCTCCTACAATGAGCAGTTCTTC

abundance: .
j_gene: TRBJ1-6
d_gene: .
v_gene: TRBV6-5
CDR3aa: CASSPVTTYSPLHF
CDR3nt: TGTGCCAGCAGTCCCGTAACAACATATTCACCCCTCCACTTT

abundance: few
j_gene: TRBJ1-4
d_gene: .
v_gene: TRBV6-1
CDR3aa: CASSDQSGNEKLFF
CDR3nt: TGTGCCAGCAGTGATCAGTCTGGGAATGAAAAACTGTTTTTT

abundance: .
j_gene: TRBJ2-3
d_gene: .
v_gene: TRBV7-2
CDR3aa: CASSLVGQDTQYF
CDR3nt: TGTGCCAGCAGTTTAGTTGGCCAAGATACGCAGTATTTT

abundance: .
j_gene: TRBJ1-1
d_gene: .
v_gene: TRBV6-6
CDR3aa: CASSFPDRPNTEAFF
CDR3nt: TGTGCCAGCAGTTTCCCCGACAGGCCGAACACTGAAGCTTTCTTT

abundance: .
j_gene: TRBJ2-7
d_gene: TRBD1
v_gene: TRBV5-1
CDR3aa: CASSLAGQGVGSYEQYF
CDR3nt: TGCGCCAGCAGCTTGGCAGGACAGGGGGTGGGATCCTACGAGCAGTACTTC

abundance: once
j_gene: TRBJ2-1
d_gene: TRBD1
v_gene: TRBV7-2
CDR3aa: CASSEDRSSYNEQFF
CDR3nt: TGTGCCAGCAGCGAGGACAGGAGCTCCTACAATGAGCAGTTCTTC

abundance: .
j_gene: TRBJ2-1
d_gene: .
v_gene: TRBV7-2
CDR3aa: CAGSLGRRNEQFF
CDR3nt: TGTGCCGGCAGCTTAGGTCGACGCAATGAGCAGTTCTTC

abundance: few
j_gene: TRBJ2-6
d_gene: .
v_gene: TRBV20-1
CDR3aa: CSAPPSGANVLTF
CDR3nt: TGCAGTGCTCCGCCCTCTGGGGCCAACGTCCTGACTTTC

abundance: few
j_gene: TRBJ1-6
d_gene: .
v_gene: TRBV12-3/TRBV12-4
CDR3aa: CASSENFNSPLHF
CDR3nt: TGTGCCAGCAGCGAAAACTTCAATTCACCCCTCCACTTT

abundance: .
j_gene: TRBJ2-2
d_gene: TRBD1
v_gene: TRBV27
CDR3aa: CASSSQGALLAGGELFF
CDR3nt: TGTGCCAGCAGTTCACAGGGGGCGCTCCTTGCGGGCGGGGAGCTGTTTTTT

abundance: .
j_gene: TRBJ2-3
d_gene: .
v_gene: TRBV5-6
CDR3aa: CASNDPNRASTDTQYF
CDR3nt: TGTGCCAGCAACGACCCCAACAGGGCTAGCACAGATACGCAGTATTTT

abundance: .
j_gene: TRBJ2-3
d_gene: .
v_gene: TRBV16
CDR3aa: CASSQWAGSTDTQYF
CDR3nt: TGTGCCAGCAGCCAATGGGCAGGGAGCACAGATACGCAGTATTTT

abundance: .
j_gene: TRBJ1-5
d_gene: TRBD1
v_gene: TRBV29-1
CDR3aa: CSVSDRGNQPQHF
CDR3nt: TGCAGCGTGAGCGACAGGGGGAATCAGCCCCAGCATTTT

abundance: .
j_gene: TRBJ1-6
d_gene: .
v_gene: TRBV7-2
CDR3aa: CASSFQGSFDSPLHF
CDR3nt: TGTGCCAGCAGCTTCCAGGGGAGTTTTGATTCACCCCTCCACTTT

abundance: .
j_gene: TRBJ2-7
d_gene: TRBD1
v_gene: TRBV7-9
CDR3aa: CASSRQGSVYEQYF
CDR3nt: TGTGCCAGCAGCCGACAGGGTTCGGTCTACGAGCAGTACTTC

abundance: few
j_gene: TRBJ2-6
d_gene: .
v_gene: TRBV6-5
CDR3aa: CASSYAWGSGANVLTF
CDR3nt: TGTGCCAGCAGTTACGCGTGGGGCTCTGGGGCCAACGTCCTGACTTTC

abundance: .
j_gene: TRBJ2-7
d_gene: .
v_gene: TRBV3-1
CDR3aa: CASSRYQGYEQYF
CDR3nt: TGTGCCAGCAGCCGGTACCAGGGCTACGAGCAGTACTTC